This passage covers 25 T cell receptor beta chains from one sample sequenced in a study of graft-versus-host responses after intestinal transplantation. These receptors are not linked to any known antigen. Using immunoSEQ multiplex PCR, the repertoire was profiled, and TCRdb retains in-frame clones only, with some absent. The sample contains 100,000 to 140,000 clones, roughly 89% of which appear only once. The sample in question was unstimulated CD4+ T cells sorted from spleen or lymph node cells, obtained before transplant. These receptors originate from a human donor who was the organ donor for an intestinal transplant.

The chain has TRBV2 and TRBJ1-1; tentatively, D is TRBD1 (6 bases). The V and J ends lost 6 bases and 5 bases respectively, with 16 bases between them. CDR3 size: 14 residues. Germline assignment: CDR1 SNHLY and CDR2 FYNNEI. The CDR3 DNA follows: TGTGCCAGCAGCCGCCAAGACAGGAGGACTGAAGCTTTCTTT. It specifies CASSRQDRRTEAFF.

V usage is TRBV6-1 and J usage is TRBJ2-7, with 7 bases lining up with TRBD1. V was pared by 4 bases and J by 6 bases, with 12 bases of the junction left unmatched. The CDR3 is made up of 15 amino acids. Germline CDR1 MNHNS, CDR2 SASEGT. CDR3 sequence (DNA): TGTGCCAGCAGTGGAACACCAGGGGGTGGGGGCGAGCAGTACTTC. Protein: CASSGTPGGGGEQYF.

V is TRBV12-5 and J is TRBJ2-1; D gene ambiguous. Trimming cost V 4 bases and J 5 bases, with 6 bases left between them. This CDR3 has 12 residues. The V gene's germline CDR1 is LGHNT and CDR2 FRNRAP. DNA for the CDR3: TGTGCTAGTGGTTCCCGGAACAATGAGCAGTTCTTC. It yields the protein CASGSRNNEQFF.

V and J are TRBV5-5 and TRBJ2-1; 10 nucleotides match TRBD2. V shed 2 bases and J 6 bases; nucleotides not matched to a gene: 5. Germline loops: CDR1 SGHKS, CDR2 YYEKEE (reference sequence). The CDR3 consists of 15 residues. The CDR3 sequence is CASSFWVAGGNEQFF. DNA for the CDR3: TGTGCCAGCAGCTTTTGGGTAGCGGGAGGCAATGAGCAGTTCTTC.

The V and J genes are TRBV9 and TRBJ2-1, with 8 nucleotides matching TRBD2. This CDR3 comprises 15 residues. Trimming cost V 3 bases and J 5 bases; bases outside gene matches: 7. Germline V gene lookup returns CDR1 SGDLS and CDR2 YYNGEE. This CDR3 is CASSGSGAADNEQFF. In DNA form, the CDR3 reads TGTGCCAGCAGCGGTAGCGGGGCGGCCGACAATGAGCAGTTCTTC.

The chain couples TRBV20-1 to TRBJ2-1; 7 bases fit TRBD1. The CDR3 totals 11 residues. CDR1 is DFQATT, CDR2 SNEGSKA, per germline (reference sequence). With 5 bases clipped from V and 8 bases from J, the junction kept 3 bases outside the gene matches. The CDR3 here is CSAARGHEQFF. DNA of the CDR3: TGCAGTGCTGCTAGGGGGCATGAGCAGTTCTTC.

The chain links TRBV29-1 to TRBJ2-1; 8 nucleotides agree with TRBD2. The CDR3 extends over 14 amino acids. From germline, CDR1 is SQVTM and CDR2 ANQGSEA. The V gene end was trimmed by 7 bases and the J gene end by 3 bases; junction bases not matched to a gene: 8. The CDR3 nucleotides read TGCAGCGCCGTGGCGGGAGGAAACTACAATGAGCAGTTCTTC. Translating gives CSAVAGGNYNEQFF.

The chain couples TRBV2 to TRBJ2-3; 7 bases line up with TRBD2. This CDR3 has 15 residues. CDR1 and CDR2 (germline): SNHLY, FYNNEI. Trimming removed 5 bases from V and 0 bases from J; junction bases left unmatched: 5. For the CDR3, the DNA is TGTGCCAGCAGTCGGGACTACCGAAGCACAGATACGCAGTATTTT. It is translated as CASSRDYRSTDTQYF.

The chain employs TRBV9 and TRBJ1-2, with TRBD1 identical over 8 bases. The germline gives CDR1 SGDLS, CDR2 YYNGEE. The CDR3 is 14 amino acids. Losses at the gene ends were 4 bases for V and 8 bases for J; bases not matched to a gene: 10. CDR3 in DNA: TGTGCCAGCAGCCACCGGACAGGGTTTGGGGGCTACACCTTC. This sequence encodes CASSHRTGFGGYTF.

V and J are TRBV29-1 and TRBJ1-2; D remains ambiguous. Germline CDR1 and CDR2: SQVTM and ANQGSEA. V dropped 4 bases and J dropped 6 bases, with 9 bases sitting between them. CDR3 length: 11 residues. In DNA form, the CDR3 reads TGCAGCGTTGCTCCCTCCAATGGCTACACCTTC. Residues: CSVAPSNGYTF.

V and J are TRBV19 and TRBJ2-6; 8 nucleotides agree with TRBD2. V shed 6 bases, J shed 0 bases, and the junction held 7 bases outside the gene matches. This CDR3 region has 17 residues. Germline CDR1 is LNHDA and CDR2 is SQIVND (reference sequence). In DNA form, the CDR3 reads TGTGCCAGTAGAAAAGCGGGAGAACCCTCTGGGGCCAACGTCCTGACTTTC. This sequence encodes CASRKAGEPSGANVLTF.

The chain joins TRBV7-6 to TRBJ2-1; TRBD2 might be the D (6 bases). This CDR3 is built from 16 residues. Germline V gene data show CDR1 as SGHVS and CDR2 as FNYEAQ. Trimming removed 0 bases from V and 8 bases from J, with 17 bases in between. CDR3: CASSLAPSNGEDEQFF. In DNA, the CDR3 is TGTGCCAGCAGCTTAGCACCCTCTAACGGGGAGGATGAGCAGTTCTTC. Full variable domain (rest looked up from reference TRBV7-6 and TRBJ2-1): GAGVSQSPRYKVTKRGQDVALRCDPISGHVSLYWYRQALGQGPEFLTYFNYEAQQDKSGLPNDRFSAERPEGSISTLTIQRTEQRDSAMYRCASSLAPSNGEDEQFFGPGTRLTVL.

This clone was detected once. The gene calls are TRBV6-1 and TRBJ1-6; D is perhaps TRBD1 (5 bases). CDR1 MNHNS and CDR2 SASEGT come from the germline V gene. Trimming shortened V by 6 bases and J by 7 bases, and 16 bases separated the two germline ends. The CDR3 runs 15 residues. This CDR3 reads CASRWRDGLNSPLHF. In DNA, the CDR3 is TGTGCCAGCAGGTGGCGGGACGGCCTAAATTCACCCCTCCACTTT.

The chain has TRBV20-1 and TRBJ2-7, with D perhaps TRBD2 (6 bases). The CDR3 runs to 11 residues. CDR1 and CDR2 (germline): DFQATT, SNEGSKA (reference sequence). V was shortened by 3 bases and J by 11 bases, with 14 bases between the two germline ends. This CDR3 is CSARWAGSKYF. CDR3 nucleotide sequence: TGCAGTGCTAGGTGGGCGGGGTCGAAGTACTTC.

On this clone: The limits of the CDR3 on the DNA are not certain, so only TCRdb's listed CDR3 is given. The rearrangement joins TRBV7-9 to TRBJ2-1; TRBD1 was called by the table and not checked on the DNA. The CDR3 extends over 14 residues, inclusive of both ends. CDR1 and CDR2 (germline): SEHNR, FQNEAQ (reference sequence). The CDR3 is CASSFGRGSGEQLF.

The chain has TRBV4-2 and TRBJ2-7; maybe TRBD2 (5 bases). The germline V gene has CDR1 LGHNA and CDR2 YNFKEQ. The V gene lost 0 bases and the J gene lost 6 bases, with 15 bases spanning the gap. The CDR3 extends over 15 amino acids. CDR3 nucleotide sequence: TGTGCCAGCAGCCAAGACCGATCTGGAGGTACCGAGCAGTACTTC. Translated: CASSQDRSGGTEQYF.

This chain joins TRBV15 and TRBJ1-1; possible D gene TRBD1, 6 bases. The germline V and J ends were trimmed by 5 bases and 5 bases, with 15 bases remaining between them. CDR1 is LNHNV, CDR2 YYDKDF, per germline (reference sequence). CDR3 length: 14 residues. CDR3 region: CATSEGGLFTEAFF. Here the CDR3 DNA reads TGTGCCACCAGCGAAGGGGGGCTTTTTACTGAAGCTTTCTTT.

This clone occurred a few times. The chain uses TRBV13 and TRBJ2-3, with 10 bases matching TRBD2. CDR3 length: 16 amino acids. The J segment lost 5 bases and the V segment lost 2 bases, leaving 7 bases of the junction unmatched. The germline gives CDR1 PRHDT, CDR2 FYEKMQ (reference sequence). The CDR3 loop is CASSLLSGGAGDTQYF. DNA of the CDR3: TGTGCCAGCAGCTTACTCAGCGGGGGGGCCGGAGATACGCAGTATTTT.

In DNA, the CDR3 is TGTGCCAGCGGATGGAGTCGGGGGGGTAATGAGCAGTTCTTC. Its protein product is CASGWSRGGNEQFF. The chain has TRBV6-6 and TRBJ2-1; 8 bases align to TRBD2. Germline values: CDR1 MNHNY, CDR2 SVGAGI (reference sequence). V lost 8 bases and J lost 7; bases outside the gene matches: 10. The CDR3 has 14 amino acids.

This clone was counted only a few times. The chain couples TRBV6-5 to TRBJ2-2; D unresolved. The V gene lost 5 bases and the J gene lost 2 bases, with 9 bases spanning the gap. CDR3 length: 14 amino acids. Germline CDR1 is MNHEY and CDR2 is SVGAGI. CDR3 protein: CASSEPLNTGELFF. In DNA, the CDR3 is TGTGCCAGCAGTGAGCCTTTAAACACCGGGGAGCTGTTTTTT.

As DNA, the CDR3 is TGTGCCAGCAGCCCGGACTCGACCCCAGAGACCCAGTACTTC. This sequence encodes CASSPDSTPETQYF. The J gene is TRBJ2-5, the V gene TRBV5-6, with a tentative D call TRBD2 (5 bases). Germline V lookup: CDR1 SGHDT, CDR2 YYEEEE. The V and J ends lost 4 bases and 4 bases respectively, with 14 bases between them. This CDR3 spans 14 amino acids. Full variable domain (missing parts from reference TRBV5-6 and TRBJ2-5): DAGVTQSPTHLIKTRGQQVTLRCSPKSGHDTVSWYQQALGQGPQFIFQYYEEEERQRGNFPDRFSGHQFPNYSSELNVNALLLGDSALYLCASSPDSTPETQYFGPGTRLLVL.

The rearrangement links TRBV19 to TRBJ1-4; weak D call: TRBD1 (5 bases). V lost 2 bases and J 2 bases, leaving 15 bases between the germline ends. CDR3 size: 17 residues. Germline CDR1 LNHDA, CDR2 SQIVND (reference sequence). The DNA for the CDR3 is TGTGCCAGTAGTATATTTTTGCAGGGAGGGACTAATGAAAAACTGTTTTTT. Its translation is CASSIFLQGGTNEKLFF.

This chain connects TRBV19 to TRBJ2-1; possibly TRBD1 or TRBD2 for D (5 bases each). The germline V gene encodes CDR1 LNHDA and CDR2 SQIVND (reference sequence). V gave up 1 base and J gave up 0 bases, with 13 bases separating them. The CDR3 totals 17 residues. The CDR3 DNA sequence: TGTGCCAGTAGTATAGGTCAAGCAGGGAGCTCCTACAATGAGCAGTTCTTC. Encoded protein: CASSIGQAGSSYNEQFF.

V is TRBV4-2 and J is TRBJ2-7; 7 bases fit TRBD1. This CDR3 contains 17 residues. CDR1 and CDR2 (germline): LGHNA, YNFKEQ. With V trimmed by 6 bases and J by 2 bases, 16 bases remained unmatched. The DNA of the CDR3 is TGTGCCAGCAGAAGGGGGCTTTCTGGTAGCGATCCCTACGAGCAGTACTTC. As protein: CASRRGLSGSDPYEQYF.

This chain connects TRBV7-9 to TRBJ1-2, with 10 positions matching TRBD1. Germline V gene data show CDR1 as SEHNR and CDR2 as FQNEAQ (reference sequence). The V and J ends lost 5 bases and 1 base, in that order; junction bases with no gene match: 7. The CDR3 runs to 16 residues. In DNA, the CDR3 is TGTGCCAGCAGCGTGGACAGGGGGGATCTTAACTATGGCTACACCTTC. Protein sequence: CASSVDRGDLNYGYTF.